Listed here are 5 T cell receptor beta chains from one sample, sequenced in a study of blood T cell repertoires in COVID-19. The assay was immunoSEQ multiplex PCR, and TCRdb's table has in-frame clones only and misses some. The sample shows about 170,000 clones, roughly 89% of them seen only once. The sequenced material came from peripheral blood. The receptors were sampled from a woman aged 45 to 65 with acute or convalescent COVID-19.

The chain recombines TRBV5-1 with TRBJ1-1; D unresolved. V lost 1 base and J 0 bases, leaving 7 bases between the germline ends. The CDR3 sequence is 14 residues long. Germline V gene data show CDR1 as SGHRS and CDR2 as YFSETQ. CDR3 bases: TGCGCCAGCAGCTTGCACTCCCTGAACACTGAAGCTTTCTTT. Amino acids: CASSLHSLNTEAFF.

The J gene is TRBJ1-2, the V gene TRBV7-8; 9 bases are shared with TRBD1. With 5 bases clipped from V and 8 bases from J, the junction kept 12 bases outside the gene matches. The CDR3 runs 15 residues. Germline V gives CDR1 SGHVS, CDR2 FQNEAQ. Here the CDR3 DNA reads TGTGCCAGCAGCGCAGTTACACAGGGGGCGGGGGGCTACACCTTC. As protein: CASSAVTQGAGGYTF. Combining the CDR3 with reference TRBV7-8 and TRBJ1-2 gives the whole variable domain GAGVSQSPRYKVAKRGQDVALRCDPISGHVSLFWYQQALGQGPEFLTYFQNEAQLDKSGLPSDRFFAERPEGSVSTLKIQRTQQEDSAVYLCASSAVTQGAGGYTFGSGTRLTVV.

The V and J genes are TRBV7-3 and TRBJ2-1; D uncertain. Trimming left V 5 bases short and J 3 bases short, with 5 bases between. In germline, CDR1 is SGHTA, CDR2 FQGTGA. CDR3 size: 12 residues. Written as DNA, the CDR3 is TGTGCCAGCAGCGCCGGCTACAATGAGCAGTTCTTC. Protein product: CASSAGYNEQFF.

The CDR3 DNA reads as TGTGCCACCAGCAAAGGACGGGTTTTTGCAGGGGACACTGAAGCTTTCTTT. Translating it yields CATSKGRVFAGDTEAFF. The rearrangement joins TRBV15 to TRBJ1-1, with a weak D call TRBD1 (6 bases). The CDR3 has 17 amino acids. Germline V lookup: CDR1 LNHNV, CDR2 YYDKDF (reference sequence). The germline V and J ends were trimmed by 4 bases and 3 bases, with 21 bases remaining between them.

CDR3 amino acids: CASSQAGFYEQYF. The CDR3 DNA reads as TGCGCCAGCAGCCAGGCAGGCTTCTACGAGCAGTACTTC. V is TRBV4-1 and J is TRBJ2-7; the D is unclear. This CDR3 contains 13 residues. Germline V gives CDR1 MGHRA, CDR2 YSYEKL. Trimming removed 3 bases at V and 3 bases at J, with 9 bases between.